This T cell receptor beta chain was captured by sequencing in a study of cytomegalovirus exposure and HLA in healthy donors (dated by TCRdb to about 2017). For the wider study: An earlier analysis of approximately 600 of the donors reported more than 250 Gb of sequence data and 120 million or so unique TCR beta sequences from roughly 180 million T cells. Approximately 310 gigabases of sequencing data and approximately 91 million unique TCR sequences made up an early release that covered 500 to 650 HLA-typed donors. Of the roughly 400 genotyped donors, approximately 80% fell in the genetic ancestry cluster associated with self-reported Caucasian donors. The study aimed to test whether cataloging public T cell receptors could reveal signatures of past pathogen exposure. The study profiled the T cell repertoires of about 720 subjects by immunosequencing and related them to cytomegalovirus serostatus. Along with the roughly 670-subject first cohort, a separate validation cohort of around 110 different subjects was used. High-throughput TCR immunosequencing, statistical association of individual TCRs with disease status, and machine learning were combined to predict cytomegalovirus infection status. To study patterns of TCR occurrence, a later analysis re-analyzed previously published TCR beta repertoires from under 750 donors and added high-resolution HLA genotyping. Rather than drawing on any new phenotypic data, the later analysis identified candidate immune exposures from TCR beta sequences and the way those sequences occurred across donors. To decide whether each TCR beta V gene segment behaved as functional or pseudogenic, an earlier analysis of 587 of the donors relied on high-throughput TCR beta sequencing. Donor age, sex, ethnicity and CMV serostatus were compiled together with the repertoire data. Genome-wide SNP genotypes for about 65% of the roughly 670 donors were used in a later genetic analysis, which treated that subset as a discovery cohort. All discovery cohort repertoires had been generated on a single sequencing platform. HLA typing covered class I and class II loci at four-digit resolution. The number of donors typed differed by locus, with about 620-630 for A, B, C, DRB1 and DQB1, roughly 520 for DQA1, 600 to 610 for DPA1, and 400 to 490 for DPB1. Because of strong linkage in the cohort, roughly five DR-DQ haplotypes were treated as single units for association and clustering. Among 398 genotyped donors of the cohort, an average of approximately 240,000 unique TCR beta nucleotide sequences were sequenced per donor, around 20% of them non-productive.

Libraries were built with the immunoSEQ multiplex PCR assay. The multiplex PCR relied on a mix of 60 forward primers for TCR Vbeta segments and 13 reverse primers for TCR Jbeta segments. The CDR3 region of rearranged TCR beta genes was amplified from genomic DNA with a multiplex PCR assay. On the Illumina HiSeq System, the amplified TCR beta libraries were sequenced as 87-base-pair reads. Regarding the original processing steps: In a later analysis, 80 million or so unique TCR beta chains were counted across the approximately 670 repertoires, and around 10 million of these chains were shared by at least two donors. Raw reads were error-corrected and collapsed into unique sequences with a nearest-neighbor algorithm that merged closely related sequences to remove PCR and sequencing errors. Alignment of CDR3 sequences to IMGT reference sequences was used to assign V, D and J gene segments. For a sequence to be retained, a match of at least six nucleotides was required to both a V gene segment and a J gene segment. A rearrangement was called productive if the CDR3 had no stop codons and remained in frame with V and J, and every other rearrangement was called non-productive. Following IMGT convention, CDR3 was defined as the stretch from the second conserved V-encoded cysteine up to the conserved J-encoded phenylalanine. Sequences without an unambiguous match to a single V gene segment were excluded from the earlier analysis of approximately 560 of the donors. In an earlier analysis of around 590 of the donors, a V segment was called functional when productive rearrangements were above 56.7%, and segregating when the standard deviation between donors exceeded 5%. A statistical classification framework was built for diagnosing cytomegalovirus status from the catalog of TCR beta chain sequences. In a later analysis, V and J genes were assigned by comparing TCR nucleotide sequences against IMGT/GENE-DB human TR gene sequences. Using the TCRdist pipeline, a later analysis assigned CDR3 sequences along with most-parsimonious VDJ recombination scenarios. In a later analysis, each TCR beta chain was defined by its CDR3 amino acid sequence together with its V-gene family, and reads lacking a unique V-gene family were excluded. To address suspected cross-contamination and a sequencing artifact, a later analysis removed approximately 600 highly shared, low-generation-probability nucleotide sequences. In a later analysis, a clonal expansion index was calculated for each public chain from normalized within-repertoire ranks of inferred template counts. A later analysis computed generation probabilities with a VDJ recombination model fitted to out-of-frame rearrangements, and checked the results against IGoR. In a later analysis, hypergeometric tests were used to score TCR-TCR, TCR-HLA and TCR-CMV co-occurrence, with a repertoire-size bias correction applied to TCR pairs. A later analysis estimated false discovery rates by permuting HLA or CMV assignments 20 times. A later analysis grouped co-occurring TCRs with DBSCAN, adding TCRdist sequence similarity when clustering within HLA-allele-positive subsets. For co-occurrence clustering, repertoires with fewer than 30,000 or more than 120,000 public chains were excluded, along with five repertoires with anomalous nucleotide sharing. Held by TCRdb, this immuneACCESS table contains in-frame sequences only and omits some clones. Under half of the omission traces to an unresolved V gene where checked; the cause of the rest is unknown. V and J calls and clone size come straight from that table; D and trimming were deduced from the DNA. The sample has some 150,000 clones on record, roughly 80% of them singletons. The top ten clones comprise 4% of the sample.

The study at large found these results: In vitro tests confirmed that a few of the cytomegalovirus-associated TCR beta chains recognize cytomegalovirus antigens. Most TCR sequences were seen in very few donors, while some public TCRs were found in many individuals. Broadly in line with IMGT annotations, most TCR beta V segments showed up in productive rearrangements about 90% or about 30% of the time in an earlier analysis of several hundred of the donors. The earlier analysis of about 600 of the donors excluded seventeen rarely observed V segments, including chromosome 9 orphons, because counts were too low. In a later genetic analysis, a missense DCLRE1C variant was associated with V-gene and J-gene trimming of TCR beta chains, and the association was replicated in an independent cohort. The classifier was reported to diagnose cytomegalovirus status with high specificity and sensitivity in both the original and validation cohorts. Specific HLA alleles were associated with some 15,000 TCR beta sequences at a false discovery rate of 0.05 in a later analysis. Because HLA typing was missing for some donors at each locus, association tests included only the typed subset. Linkage disequilibrium might explain the correlated functional status among segregating V segments, but an unknown experimental factor could not be excluded. Compared with the roughly 670-donor mean, donors in an Asian-associated ancestry cluster had fewer N-insertions in productive TCRs, according to a later genetic analysis. A total of 150 or so TCR beta chains were listed by the study as associated with cytomegalovirus. In a later analysis, several top co-occurrence clusters were reported to appear linked to parvovirus B19, influenza, CMV and Epstein-Barr virus. The sequencing pipeline was judged likely to have produced a cluster of highly shared sequence variants as a technical artifact. In a later analysis, TCR association rates were found to vary across HLA loci, with the most associated TCRs seen for DRB1 alleles and the fewest for HLA-C alleles. In a later analysis, most CMV-associated TCR beta chains were found to appear HLA-restricted, with HLA associations seemingly driven largely by CMV exposure. A further reported finding was that TCR beta sequences accurately predicted the HLA-A and HLA-B alleles for most subjects in the first cohort. This cohort had only TCR beta chains sequenced, and the lack of alpha or paired-chain data limited which features could be detected. Immune exposure information for the cohort was limited to CMV serostatus. The authors suggested that the approach could potentially be extended to other disease states and immunological phenotypes. When HLA alleles, especially DR and DQ, strongly co-occurred, attributing TCR associations to individual alleles was difficult. In a later analysis, HLA-associated TCR beta chains showed more clonal expansion and lower generation probabilities than non-associated chains that were equally common. The presence/absence analyses assumed that sequencing depth was roughly uniform across donors, and that assumption may not be true.

As regards this clone: Its antigen is unknown. The input lacks base qualities; no much larger clone sits a single base away.

In total, approximately 610 healthy bone marrow donors made up the cohort. All cohort members were sampled while nominally healthy, although unrecorded immune exposures were likely present. The donor tested CMV seronegative and was one of the 352 seronegative cohort members. Each donor provided a peripheral blood sample, and peripheral blood mononuclear cells were used for TCR beta sequencing. Genomic DNA extraction from the blood cell samples was performed with the Qiagen DNeasy Blood Extraction Kit. Sequenced material: PBMCs. This sequence originates from a woman aged 35 to 49 in good health and CMV-seronegative.

The DNA sequence is TGTGCCAGCAGTGGGACTAGCGGGAGATACGAGCAGTACTTC. It is translated as CASSGTSGRYEQYF. The chain is assembled from TRBV2 and TRBJ2-7; 13 central bases correspond to TRBD2. For this chain, trimming is 4 bases at the V end and 4 bases at the J end, and the number of junction bases without a gene match is 1. In the germline V gene, CDR1 corresponds to SNHLY and CDR2 to FYNNEI. The CDR3 spans 14 residues, from the cysteine through the phenylalanine. Only CDR3 DNA is held: 42 bases, read in frame from base 1.